These 5 T cell receptor beta chains came from one sample sequenced in a study of T cells expressing NK-cell markers. TCRdb re-called the 5' RACE reads and catalogs CDR3 proteins one per entry, DNA excluded. The ten top clones account for over 35%, within a sample of 150,000 to 160,000 distinct CDR3 sequences. Sequencing was carried out using blood T cells: a sorted CD56 or NKG2C T cell subset, CD4+ or CD8+ T cells, or bulk PBMC T cells (not recorded which). Receptors originate from a woman in her forties or fifties in good health.

This chain connects TRBV7-9 to TRBJ2-2; TCRdb proposes TRBD1, but this gene call is untestable without DNA. CDR3 length: 15 residues. Germline V lookup: CDR1 SEHNR, CDR2 FQNEAQ (reference sequence). The CDR3 protein is CASSPLDSETGELFF.

The CDR3 sequence is CASSHGRAYEQYF. The chain carries TRBV4-1 and TRBJ2-7; absent DNA, TCRdb's TRBD1 call cannot be checked. CDR3 size: 13 residues. Germline CDR1 is MGHRA and CDR2 is YSYEKL.

The chain uses TRBV6-1 and TRBJ2-2; the D call of TRBD1 rests on TCRdb alone, since no DNA is present to check it. Germline CDR1 reads MNHNS; CDR2 reads SASEGT. The CDR3 length is 15 residues. CDR3 loop: CASSARAIPTGELFF.

The rearrangement links TRBV4-1 to TRBJ2-1; lacking DNA, the TRBD2 call made by TCRdb goes unchecked. The V gene's germline CDR1 is MGHRA and CDR2 YSYEKL. This CDR3 has 15 residues. CDR3 residues: CASSPTSGRKNEQFF.

This chain uses TRBV7-8 with TRBJ2-1; TCRdb returns TRBD2, unconfirmable since there is no DNA. In germline, CDR1 is SGHVS, CDR2 FQNEAQ. The CDR3 covers 13 residues. The CDR3 reads CASSLWTYNEQFF.